This TCR beta chain emerged from a study of control samples from healthy donors and cancer patients. Produced via immunoSEQ multiplex PCR; TCRdb's table is partial and in-frame only. The sample has 150,000 or so clones; roughly 94% are singletons. The CDR3 covers 17 residues. Germline CDR1 and CDR2: LNHDA and SQIVND (reference sequence). With 2 bases removed from V and 5 bases from J, the gap between germline ends came to 21 bases. The source of this sequence is a man aged 60 to 75 with colorectal cancer. The rearrangement joins TRBV19 to TRBJ1-1; weak D call: TRBD1 (6 bases). The specimen sequenced was PBMCs. The CDR3 coding sequence is TGTGCCAGTAGTATACACGATGAGGGCAGGGGAAAGACTGAAGCTTTCTTT. Translating it yields CASSIHDEGRGKTEAFF.